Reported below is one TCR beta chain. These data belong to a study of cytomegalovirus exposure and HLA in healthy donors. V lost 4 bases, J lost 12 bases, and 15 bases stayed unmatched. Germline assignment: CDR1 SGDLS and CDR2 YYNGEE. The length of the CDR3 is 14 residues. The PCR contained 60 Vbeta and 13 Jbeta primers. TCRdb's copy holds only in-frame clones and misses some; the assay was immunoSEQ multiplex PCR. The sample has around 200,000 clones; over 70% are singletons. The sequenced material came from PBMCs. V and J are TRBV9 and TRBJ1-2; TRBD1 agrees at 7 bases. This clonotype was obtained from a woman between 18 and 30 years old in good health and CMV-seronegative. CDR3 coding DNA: TGTGCCAGCAGCTCAAACAGGGGCCCGGTAATAAACACCTTC. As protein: CASSSNRGPVINTF.